The rows below give T cell receptor beta chains drawn from one sample of a study of human T cells and chemical hapten exposure. In TCRdb, the RACE reads were re-called with MiXCR into one record per CDR3 protein. The sample has approximately 97,000 distinct CDR3 sequences, 25% to 30% seen once. The source material was whole blood, sampled in connection with sensitization to the hapten diphenylcyclopropenone (DPC). These receptors were taken from a man aged 40-49 years with alopecia areata. Some clones in this sample may be carry-over from other donors' samples. Both conserved end residues are part of each CDR3. Fields, in order: J gene, V gene, D gene, clone size, CDR3 protein, CDR3 DNA. The D gene is left open where the match is weak. For some rows the clone size is stated as once, few or many, or as a class when expanded; others skip it.

TRBJ2-1	TRBV24-1	TRBD2	.	CATSDLQADPGLRASYNEQFF	TGTGCCACCAGTGATTTGCAGGCCGATCCGGGACTACGAGCATCCTACAATGAGCAGTTCTTC
TRBJ2-3	TRBV4-1	TRBD2	.	CASSQTVASGSTDTQYF	TGCGCCAGCAGCCAAACGGTGGCTAGCGGCTCCACAGATACGCAGTATTTT
TRBJ2-1	TRBV11-2	.	.	CASSLWDTAYNEQFF	TGTGCCAGCAGCTTATGGGACACTGCCTACAATGAGCAGTTCTTC
TRBJ1-1	TRBV28	.	.	CASSRAENTEAFF	TGTGCCAGCAGCAGGGCCGAGAACACTGAAGCTTTCTTT
TRBJ2-3	TRBV20-1	.	.	CSARDLGSADTQYF	TGCAGTGCTAGAGATCTCGGGAGCGCAGATACGCAGTATTTT
TRBJ2-7	TRBV7-2	.	many	CASSLGTFGYEQYF	TGTGCCAGCAGCCTTGGGACTTTCGGCTACGAGCAGTACTTC
TRBJ2-5	TRBV20-1	.	few	CSARAGRERQETQYF	TGCAGTGCTAGGGCCGGCAGGGAAAGACAAGAGACCCAGTACTTC
TRBJ2-1	TRBV14	TRBD2	few	CASSQVGLAGVDRFF	TGTGCCAGCAGCCAAGTTGGACTAGCGGGAGTGGATCGGTTCTTC
TRBJ2-4	TRBV7-8	.	.	CASSFTESGNIQYF	TGTGCCAGCAGCTTTACGGAGTCAGGAAACATTCAGTACTTC
TRBJ1-1	TRBV7-7	.	few	CASSSKEGTEAFF	TGTGCCAGCAGCTCAAAGGAGGGTACTGAAGCTTTCTTT
TRBJ2-1	TRBV7-3	.	few	CASSLEGDTYNEQFF	TGTGCCAGCAGCTTAGAGGGGGACACCTACAATGAGCAGTTCTTC
TRBJ2-3	TRBV12-3/TRBV12-4	.	.	CASRISGHPLADTQYF	TGTGCCAGCAGGATCTCGGGACATCCTTTAGCAGATACGCAGTATTTT
TRBJ2-4	TRBV12-3/TRBV12-4	TRBD2	few	CASSLRRVGLAGPVRRNIQYF	TGTGCCAGCAGTTTAAGGAGAGTGGGACTAGCGGGGCCAGTAAGGAGAAACATTCAGTACTTC
TRBJ2-3	TRBV15	TRBD1	few	CATSEDRAQYF	TGTGCCACCAGCGAAGACAGGGCCCAGTATTTT
TRBJ2-7	TRBV12-3/TRBV12-4	.	.	CASSFMVAASGQYF	TGTGCCAGCAGTTTCATGGTAGCCGCGTCGGGACAGTACTTC
TRBJ2-4	TRBV5-4	TRBD2	.	CASSSLAGGNIQYF	TGTGCCAGCAGCTCCCTAGCGGGGGGTAACATTCAGTACTTC
TRBJ2-7	TRBV12-3/TRBV12-4	.	few	CASSLFSYEQYF	TGTGCCAGCAGTCTCTTCTCCTACGAGCAGTACTTC
TRBJ2-5	TRBV29-1	.	few	CSVGGVETQYF	TGCAGCGTTGGCGGTGTGGAGACCCAGTACTTC